Each of the 3 T cell receptor beta chains below was sequenced from the same sample in a study of cytomegalovirus exposure and HLA in healthy donors. A multiplex PCR was run with 60 Vbeta primers and 13 Jbeta primers. Profiled with immunoSEQ multiplex PCR; TCRdb holds only in-frame clones, not every one. This table holds some 120,000 clones, about three quarters found once. The sequenced sample was PBMCs. The receptor source for this set is a woman aged 35 to 49 in good health and CMV-seropositive.

This sequence joins TRBV29-1 and TRBJ1-2, with 10 bases matching TRBD1. V shed 6 bases, J shed 4 bases, and the junction held 5 bases outside the gene matches. Germline loops: CDR1 SQVTM, CDR2 ANQGSEA. The CDR3 totals 13 residues. CDR3 DNA: TGCAGCGTAGGGACAGGGGAAGGCTATGGCTACACCTTC. It is translated as CSVGTGEGYGYTF.

The gene calls are TRBV9 and TRBJ2-7, with TRBD1 identical over 10 bases. The germline CDR1 and CDR2 sequences are SGDLS and YYNGEE. The CDR3 is 15 amino acids. The junction had 7 bases not matched to a gene; V was cut back by 1 base and J by 6 bases. CDR3 nucleotides: TGTGCCAGCAGCGTATCCGGGACAGGGGCGGGCGAGCAGTACTTC. It encodes CASSVSGTGAGEQYF.

As regards this clone: A junction end diverges from the germline sequence, so it may reflect a read error. This chain connects TRBV7-9 to TRBJ2-2, with D unresolved. The CDR3 has 12 amino acids. The germline V gene has CDR1 SEHNR and CDR2 FQNEAQ (reference sequence). CDR3 sequence reads: CSSIVLQGELFF. The CDR3 DNA reads as TGTTCCAGCATTGTGTTGCAGGGGGAGCTGTTTTTT.